This T cell receptor (beta chain) was obtained from a study of blood T cell repertoires in COVID-19. Study summary: PBMCs, B-cell-depleted T cells, or T cells were the source of the cDNA or gDNA that made up the material.

Produced via immunoSEQ multiplex PCR; TCRdb's table is partial and in-frame only. The table has under 300,000 clones, roughly four fifths seen once. V was clipped by 0 bases and J by 5 bases, with 8 bases between them. Looked up from germline, CDR1 is SGHRS and CDR2 is YFSETQ. The CDR3 length is 13 residues. Material: PBMCs or T cells enriched from blood (not recorded which). The V call is TRBV5-1, the J call TRBJ2-5; no clear D. The origin of this receptor is a man aged 50 or older who had recovered from COVID-19. The CDR3: CASSLAYGETQYF. The CDR3 DNA follows: TGCGCCAGCAGCTTGGCCTACGGGGAGACCCAGTACTTC.